This T cell receptor beta chain came from a study of OX40 agonist ivuxolimab in advanced cancers. The wider study: In this cohort, patients received ivuxolimab, an agonistic anti-OX40 (CD134) antibody. The patients received ivuxolimab by intravenous route every 2 weeks at 0.01 to 10 mg/kg. Past anti-PD-1, anti-PD-L1 or anti-CTLA-4 therapy was accepted, and 40% to 50% had received some.

Sequenced by immunoSEQ multiplex PCR; TCRdb stores in-frame clones only, minus some. The data show 35,000 to 40,000 clones, more than 75% seen once. The sequencing here drew on CD4+ or CD8+ T cells sorted from blood, taken in a trial of the OX40 agonist ivuxolimab. The TCR comes from an adult with an advanced solid tumor such as melanoma, head and neck, liver or kidney cancer.

In DNA form, the CDR3 reads TGTGCCAGCAGCGAAGGGACTCCGTCCTCTGGAAACACCATATATTTT. Translated: CASSEGTPSSGNTIYF. The V gene is TRBV9, the J gene TRBJ1-3; TRBD1 is a possible D gene (5 bases). The V and J ends lost 3 bases and 0 bases respectively, with 13 bases between them. The CDR3 extends over 16 amino acids. Germline V gene data show CDR1 as SGDLS and CDR2 as YYNGEE.